A selection of T cell receptor beta chains follows, all from one sample in a study of T cells after yellow fever vaccination. MiXCR, applied by TCRdb to the 5' RACE reads, yields one record per CDR3 protein. The table includes around 260,000 distinct CDR3 sequences, roughly 5.6% detected once. This specimen consisted of CD4+ T cells sorted from PBMCs, obtained on the day of the yellow fever booster vaccination. The receptor set was obtained from a man in his late teens or twenties who received the YFV17D yellow fever vaccine. CDR3s include the opening cysteine and the closing phenylalanine or tryptophan. D genes are given only for firm matches. Expanded clones are given a class, and other clones once, few, many or no size at all.

j_call clone_size v_call d_call cdr3_nt cdr3_aa
TRBJ1-4 few TRBV20-1 - TGCAGTGCTAGAGTGGAGTTAACTAATGAAAAACTGTTTTTT CSARVELTNEKLFF
TRBJ1-4 few TRBV20-1 - TGCAGTGCTAGGGACCCCATAAGGGAAAAACTGTTTTTT CSARDPIREKLFF
TRBJ1-2 - TRBV4-2 TRBD1 TGTGCCAGCAGCCCCTCGTCGACAGGGGACTATGGCTACACCTTC CASSPSSTGDYGYTF
TRBJ1-4 few TRBV12-3/TRBV12-4 TRBD1 TGTGCCAGCAGTCCCACTTGGACAGGGAAGGTGGTCGAAAAACTGTTTTTT CASSPTWTGKVVEKLFF
TRBJ2-5 - TRBV20-1 - TGCAGTGCTAGCCAAGGGCTAGAGACCCAGTACTTC CSASQGLETQYF
TRBJ1-2 - TRBV2 TRBD1 TGTGCCAGCAGTGGGGACAGATCCTATGGCTACACCTTC CASSGDRSYGYTF
TRBJ2-5 - TRBV6-6 - TGTGCCAGCAGTTACGAGGGGCTGGGGACCCAGTACTTC CASSYEGLGTQYF
TRBJ1-5 few TRBV6-2/TRBV6-3 - TGTGCCAGCAGATATCGACAATTCAATCAGCCCCAGCATTTT CASRYRQFNQPQHF
TRBJ1-4 few TRBV4-1 - TGCGCCAGCAGCCAAGAAGGAGACAAACTGTTTTTT CASSQEGDKLFF
TRBJ2-3 many TRBV7-3 - TGTGCCAGCAGCTTAGACTACAGCGATACGCAGTATTTT CASSLDYSDTQYF
TRBJ2-2 many TRBV4-3 TRBD2 TGCGCCAGCAGCCAACTAGCGGGGGCGAACACCGGGGAGCTGTTTTTT CASSQLAGANTGELFF
TRBJ2-3 few TRBV5-1 - TGCGCCAGCAGCCAGCCTGTCACAGATACGCAGTATTTT CASSQPVTDTQYF
TRBJ1-6 few TRBV7-2 TRBD1 TGTGCCAGCAGCTTAGACAGGGGGGGATATAATTCACCCCTCCACTTT CASSLDRGGYNSPLHF
TRBJ1-2 many TRBV20-1 - TGCAGTGCTAGAACCGACCTGGCCCCGAGATCCCTTGGCTACACCTTC CSARTDLAPRSLGYTF
TRBJ1-1 few TRBV29-1 - TGCAGCGTTGAAGATCAGAGGGGACGGGCTTTCTTT CSVEDQRGRAFF
TRBJ2-2 many TRBV5-1 - TGCGCCAGCACCACAGCGGATAACACCGGGGAGCTGTTTTTT CASTTADNTGELFF
TRBJ2-1 - TRBV5-1 TRBD2 TGCGCCAGCAGCCAGCGGGGGGGCCTATACAATGAGCAGTTCTTC CASSQRGGLYNEQFF
TRBJ1-4 - TRBV7-2 TRBD1 TGTGCCAGCAGCCCTAGTGGGGGGACAGGGGATGAAAAACTGTTTTTT CASSPSGGTGDEKLFF
TRBJ2-5 - TRBV20-1 - TGCAGTGCTAGACCCAGCCAAGAGACCCAGTACTTC CSARPSQETQYF
TRBJ1-2 - TRBV2 TRBD1 TGTGCCAGCAGTGGCAAGACAGGGTACCATGGCTACACCTTC CASSGKTGYHGYTF
TRBJ2-7 few TRBV10-2 - TGCGCCAGCAGTGAAAACGGGGGTGGCAACGAGCAGTACTTC CASSENGGGNEQYF
TRBJ2-1 few TRBV20-1 TRBD1 TGCAGTGCTCCCAAGACAGGGATCTTAAATGAGCAGTTCTTC CSAPKTGILNEQFF
TRBJ2-2 - TRBV19 TRBD1 TGTGCCAGTAGTATAGATGCTCCCACAGGGGGCTCCACCGGGGAGCTGTTTTTT CASSIDAPTGGSTGELFF